A single sample gave rise to the 18 T cell receptor beta chains below, sequenced in a study of blood T cell repertoires in COVID-19. Libraries were prepared by immunoSEQ multiplex PCR; TCRdb keeps only in-frame clonotypes and omits some of them. The sample includes some 290,000 clones, more than 85% of them seen just once. The material sequenced was peripheral blood. The receptor source for this set is a man aged 18-30 years with active or convalescent COVID-19.

This chain connects TRBV5-1 to TRBJ2-3; maybe TRBD1 (6 bases). The ends were cut back, 2 bases at V and 3 bases at J, with 10 bases in the middle. The germline CDR1 and CDR2 sequences are SGHRS and YFSETQ. The CDR3 runs to 14 residues. CDR3 sequence: CASSLRQGTDTQYF. In DNA, the CDR3 is TGCGCCAGCAGCTTACGGCAGGGGACAGATACGCAGTATTTT. Full variable domain (missing parts from reference TRBV5-1 and TRBJ2-3): KAGVTQTPRYLIKTRGQQVTLSCSPISGHRSVSWYQQTPGQGLQFLFEYFSETQRNKGNFPGRFSGRQFSNSRSEMNVSTLELGDSALYLCASSLRQGTDTQYFGPGTRLTVL.

This clone was seen once. In DNA form, the CDR3 reads TGTGCCAGCAGTCCGATGGAGCCGTATGAGCAGTTCTTC. Its translation is CASSPMEPYEQFF. The chain uses TRBV7-8 and TRBJ2-1, with D uncertain. The germline CDR1 and CDR2 sequences are SGHVS and FQNEAQ. Trimming took off 6 bases at V and 8 bases at J, with 14 bases between the two ends. The CDR3 has 13 amino acids. The entire variable domain, with the rest obtained from reference TRBV7-8 and TRBJ2-1, is as follows: GAGVSQSPRYKVAKRGQDVALRCDPISGHVSLFWYQQALGQGPEFLTYFQNEAQLDKSGLPSDRFFAERPEGSVSTLKIQRTQQEDSAVYLCASSPMEPYEQFFGPGTRLTVL.

The gene calls are TRBV6-5 and TRBJ2-5, with D tentatively TRBD2 (5 bases). CDR1 and CDR2 from the germline V gene are MNHEY and SVGAGI. This CDR3 is 12 amino acids long. V dropped 8 bases and J dropped 2 bases, with 9 bases sitting between them. CDR3 DNA sequence: TGTGCCAGCGCCGAGGGTCAAGAGACCCAGTACTTC. It encodes CASAEGQETQYF.

For the CDR3, the DNA is TGTGCCAGCAGCGCCCGAGCGGACAGGTACAATGAGCAGTTCTTC. The encoded protein is CASSARADRYNEQFF. The V and J genes are TRBV7-9 and TRBJ2-1; 7 bases agree with TRBD1. With V trimmed by 5 bases and J by 4 bases, 8 bases remained unmatched. Germline assignment: CDR1 SEHNR and CDR2 FQNEAQ (reference sequence). The CDR3 is 15 amino acids.

The chain combines TRBV5-1 with TRBJ2-7; D might be TRBD1 (5 bases). Trimming took off 0 bases at V and 2 bases at J, with 12 bases between the two ends. CDR3 length: 15 residues. Germline-derived CDR1 and CDR2 are SGHRS and YFSETQ. The CDR3 coding sequence is TGCGCCAGCAGCTTGGGACAGACACCCACCTACGAGCAGTACTTC. This gives the protein CASSLGQTPTYEQYF.

Here the CDR3 reads CASSPGTSGRREQFF. As DNA, the CDR3 is TGTGCCAGTAGTCCCGGGACTAGCGGGAGGCGTGAGCAGTTCTTC. The V call is TRBV19, the J call TRBJ2-1; TRBD2 aligns across 15 bases. The CDR3 consists of 15 residues. The V gene end was trimmed by 5 bases and the J gene end by 9 bases; junction bases not matched to a gene: 5. Germline-derived CDR1 and CDR2 are LNHDA and SQIVND (reference sequence).

This clone came up once. This rearrangement joins TRBV9 to TRBJ2-3; the match to TRBD2 covers 10 bases. In germline, CDR1 is SGDLS, CDR2 YYNGEE. This CDR3 comprises 15 residues. The V gene end was trimmed by 4 bases and the J gene end by 6 bases; junction bases not matched to a gene: 8. CDR3 in DNA: TGTGCCAGCAGCCCCGGGGGGACTAGCGCGGATACGCAGTATTTT. It translates to CASSPGGTSADTQYF.

V is TRBV15 and J is TRBJ2-3; 11 bases line up with TRBD2. The germline V gene has CDR1 LNHNV and CDR2 YYDKDF (reference sequence). The CDR3 is 17 amino acids. Trimming took 2 bases from V and 4 from J; bases not matched to a gene: 8. The CDR3 loop is CATSRSLTSGNSDTQYF. The DNA of the CDR3 is TGTGCCACCAGCAGAAGCTTGACTAGCGGGAACTCAGATACGCAGTATTTT.

The DNA of the CDR3 is TGTGCCAGCAGTTCAGGGTTGGGCAATCAGCCCCAGCATTTT. This translates into CASSSGLGNQPQHF. The V and J genes are TRBV6-5 and TRBJ1-5; D perhaps matches TRBD1 (5 bases). The CDR3 runs to 14 residues. In germline, CDR1 is MNHEY, CDR2 SVGAGI. V shed 4 bases and J shed 2 bases, with 9 bases lying between them.

This chain joins TRBV7-3 and TRBJ2-7; D might be TRBD1 (6 bases). The CDR3 has 17 amino acids. Looked up from germline, CDR1 is SGHTA and CDR2 is FQGTGA. Deletions cut 5 bases from V and 1 base from J, with 21 bases between. CDR3 bases: TGTGCCAGCAGCCCAAACGGGGAACAGGGAAGTTCCTACGAGCAGTACTTC. Translated, it gives CASSPNGEQGSSYEQYF. The full variable domain, with the rest looked up from reference TRBV7-3 and TRBJ2-7, is GAGVSQTPSNKVTEKGKYVELRCDPISGHTALYWYRQSLGQGPEFLIYFQGTGAADDSGLPNDRFFAVRPEGSVSTLKIQRTERGDSAVYLCASSPNGEQGSSYEQYFGPGTRLTVT.

The rearrangement links TRBV18 to TRBJ1-2; TRBD1 matches at 10 bases. The ends lost 5 bases at V and 5 bases at J; junction bases unmatched: 11. The CDR3 totals 16 residues. Germline values: CDR1 KGHSH, CDR2 LQKENI. The CDR3 coding sequence is TGTGCCAGCTCATCTCCCCAGGACAGGGGGGCATATGGCTACACCTTC. It encodes CASSSPQDRGAYGYTF. The variable domain in full, with the rest retrieved from reference TRBV18 and TRBJ1-2, is NAGVMQNPRHLVRRRGQEARLRCSPMKGHSHVYWYRQLPEEGLKFMVYLQKENIIDESGMPKERFSAEFPKEGPSILRIQQVVRGDSAAYFCASSSPQDRGAYGYTFGSGTRLTVV.

The chain uses TRBV28 and TRBJ2-5; possibly TRBD2 for D (6 bases). The CDR3 is made up of 15 amino acids. The V and J ends lost 7 bases and 1 base respectively, with 16 bases between them. Germline values: CDR1 MDHEN, CDR2 SYDVKM. In nucleotides, the CDR3 is TGTGCCAGCACGGGGGTTGGGGTAATCCAAGAGACCCAGTACTTC. It is translated as CASTGVGVIQETQYF.

This chain links TRBV12-3 or TRBV12-4 with TRBJ1-1, with D perhaps TRBD1 (5 bases). The CDR3 extends over 13 amino acids. V was shortened by 5 bases and J by 3 bases, with 10 bases between the two germline ends. The CDR3: CASSRGWDTEAFF. The CDR3 DNA is TGTGCCAGCAGTAGGGGTTGGGACACTGAAGCTTTCTTT.

The chain joins TRBV6-5 to TRBJ2-3; the D gene is possibly TRBD2 (5 bases). Trimming removed 5 bases at V and 6 bases at J, with 18 bases between. This CDR3 has 15 amino acids. From germline, CDR1 is MNHEY and CDR2 SVGAGI. The CDR3 DNA reads as TGTGCCAGCAGTCGGGGTGGTATTGTATCGGATACGCAGTATTTT. It yields the protein CASSRGGIVSDTQYF.

J is TRBJ2-7 and V is TRBV11-2; D ambiguous. The CDR3 spans 13 residues. Germline CDR1 is SGHAT and CDR2 is FQNNGV. The V end was cut by 5 bases, the J end by 11 bases, with 19 bases between. The CDR3 is CASSPNQVINEYF. In DNA form, the CDR3 reads TGTGCCAGCAGCCCCAATCAGGTTATTAATGAGTACTTC. Complete variable domain (other parts from reference TRBV11-2 and TRBJ2-7): EAGVAQSPRYKIIEKRQSVAFWCNPISGHATLYWYQQILGQGPKLLIQFQNNGVVDDSQLPKDRFSAERLKGVDSTLKIQPAKLEDSAVYLCASSPNQVINEYFGPGTRLTVT.

The chain carries TRBV5-6 and TRBJ2-2; D is unresolved. Germline V lookup: CDR1 SGHDT, CDR2 YYEEEE. V was shortened by 4 bases and J by 1 base, with 8 bases between the two germline ends. This CDR3 is 14 amino acids long. CDR3 sequence (DNA): TGTGCCAGCAGCCCGGCGGAGAACACCGGGGAGCTGTTTTTT. Translation gives CASSPAENTGELFF.

The rearrangement joins TRBV4-1 to TRBJ2-1; TRBD2 matches 9 bases. CDR3 length: 16 residues. Germline CDR1 reads MGHRA; CDR2 reads YSYEKL. Trimming removed 7 bases from V and 6 bases from J; junction bases left unmatched: 13. CDR3 sequence reads: CASNAGGGKAANEQFF. CDR3 DNA sequence: TGCGCCAGCAATGCGGGAGGGGGAAAAGCGGCCAATGAGCAGTTCTTC.

The DNA for the CDR3 is TGCGCCAGCAGCTTGGATTTGGGGGGTTACTATGGCTACACCTTC. Its protein product is CASSLDLGGYYGYTF. The chain has TRBV5-1 and TRBJ1-2, with D tentatively TRBD1 (5 bases). CDR1 and CDR2 from the germline V gene are SGHRS and YFSETQ. This CDR3 spans 15 amino acids. The V and J ends lost 0 bases and 3 bases respectively, with 12 bases between them.